Listed here are 32 T cell receptor beta chains from one sample, sequenced in a study of T-cell reconstitution after alpha-beta-depleted transplantation in children. For TCRbeta, the library was prepared with unique molecular identifiers. MiXCR, applied by TCRdb to the PCR reads, yields one record per CDR3 protein. The sample holds around 340,000 distinct CDR3 sequences, approximately 12% seen once. The sample in question was PBMCs, obtained from the stem cell graft. The source of these receptors is a human donor who donated a stem cell graft to a child with Fanconi anemia.

This clonotype was observed many times. V and J are TRBV27 and TRBJ2-2, with D unclear. V lost 4 bases to trimming and J lost 5 bases, with 14 bases between them. The CDR3 spans 15 residues. CDR1 is MNHEY and CDR2 is SMNVEV in the germline V gene (reference sequence). CDR3 DNA sequence: TGTGCCAGCAGTTCCAGAGCAAGGGTGACCGGGGAGCTGTTTTTT. Translated, it gives CASSSRARVTGELFF.

V usage is TRBV20-1 and J usage is TRBJ1-4; D may be TRBD1 (6 bases). The CDR3 is 13 residues long. V shed 5 bases and J shed 4 bases, with 11 bases lying between them. Germline V lookup: CDR1 DFQATT, CDR2 SNEGSKA (reference sequence). The CDR3 DNA is TGCAGTGCTCTGGACAGATATAATGAAAAACTGTTTTTT. Its protein is CSALDRYNEKLFF.

This clonotype came up a few times. J is TRBJ1-5 and V is TRBV28; the D is unclear. V was cut by 3 bases and J by 5 bases, with 8 bases left in between. This CDR3 spans 13 amino acids. Looked up from germline, CDR1 is MDHEN and CDR2 is SYDVKM. The CDR3 coding sequence is TGTGCCAGCAGTTTTCTTAGGCATCAGCCCCAGCATTTT. Its protein is CASSFLRHQPQHF.

The J gene is TRBJ2-2, the V gene TRBV7-9; no firm D call. With 2 bases removed from V and 4 bases from J, the gap between germline ends came to 8 bases. The CDR3 extends over 14 amino acids. The germline CDR1 and CDR2 sequences are SEHNR and FQNEAQ (reference sequence). CDR3 residues: CASSLSRGTGELFF. CDR3 nucleotides: TGTGCCAGCAGCTTAAGCAGAGGCACCGGGGAGCTGTTTTTT. Variable domain in full (rest from reference TRBV7-9 and TRBJ2-2): DTGVSQNPRHKITKRGQNVTFRCDPISEHNRLYWYRQTLGQGPEFLTYFQNEAQLEKSRLLSDRFSAERPKGSFSTLEIQRTEQGDSAMYLCASSLSRGTGELFFGEGSRLTVL.

The V call is TRBV7-6, the J call TRBJ2-3, with 9 nucleotides matching TRBD2. This CDR3 spans 17 amino acids. Germline assignment: CDR1 SGHVS and CDR2 FNYEAQ. Losses at the gene ends were 3 bases for V and 4 bases for J; bases not matched to a gene: 11. CDR3 sequence reads: CASSFTYGAGGADTQYF. CDR3 nucleotide sequence: TGTGCCAGCAGCTTCACATACGGAGCGGGGGGAGCAGATACGCAGTATTTT.

This clonotype was seen ten or more times. The chain combines TRBV5-1 with TRBJ2-3, with 9 bases lining up with TRBD1. This CDR3 spans 15 amino acids. Trimming at V came to 3 bases and at J to 2 bases, leaving 4 bases not matched to a gene. Per the germline V gene, CDR1 is SGHRS and CDR2 is YFSETQ. CDR3 sequence (DNA): TGCGCCAGCAGCTCACAGGGGGCCGTCACAGATACGCAGTATTTT. Translation: CASSSQGAVTDTQYF.

The CDR3 DNA follows: TGTGCCAGCAGCTTAGGGCGGTCTAGAAGGAGCTACGAGCAGTACTTC. This encodes CASSLGRSRRSYEQYF. The rearrangement uses TRBV7-2 and TRBJ2-7; no clear D. Germline values: CDR1 SGHTA, CDR2 FQGNSA. CDR3 length equals 16 residues. V was trimmed by 1 base and J by 3 bases, leaving 16 bases between them. Combining the CDR3 with reference TRBV7-2 and TRBJ2-7 gives the whole variable domain GAGVSQSPSNKVTEKGKDVELRCDPISGHTALYWYRQSLGQGLEFLIYFQGNSAPDKSGLPSDRFSAERTGGSVSTLTIQRTQQEDSAVYLCASSLGRSRRSYEQYFGPGTRLTVT.

There are a few counts of this clonotype. This chain connects TRBV2 to TRBJ2-3, with TRBD1 matching 7 bases. J was trimmed by 4 bases and V by 6 bases; bases with no gene match: 10. This CDR3 has 15 amino acids. Germline CDR1 is SNHLY and CDR2 is FYNNEI. CDR3 coding DNA: TGTGCCAGCAGCGACCCTGACAGGGAAGCAGATACGCAGTATTTT. It translates to CASSDPDREADTQYF.

This clonotype was counted a few times. The rearrangement uses TRBV5-1 and TRBJ2-2; no clear D. CDR1 is SGHRS and CDR2 is YFSETQ in the germline V gene. This CDR3 spans 17 amino acids. V dropped 0 bases and J dropped 6 bases, with 18 bases sitting between them. CDR3 in DNA: TGCGCCAGCAGCTTGGCGTCTCGGCCGAGAGGCGCCGGGGAGCTGTTTTTT. Translation: CASSLASRPRGAGELFF.

This clonotype was observed at least ten times. This chain joins TRBV12-3 or TRBV12-4 and TRBJ2-1, with D maybe TRBD1 (6 bases). V dropped 5 bases and J dropped 1 base, with 12 bases sitting between them. There are 15 residues in the CDR3. The chain's CDR3 is CASSLLGGSYNEQFF. CDR3 bases: TGTGCCAGCAGTCTGCTAGGGGGATCCTACAATGAGCAGTTCTTC.

The chain carries TRBV4-3 and TRBJ1-4; D may be TRBD1 (6 bases). Trimming shortened V by 8 bases and J by 0 bases, and 19 bases separated the two germline ends. The germline V gene encodes CDR1 LGHNA and CDR2 YSLEER. The CDR3 is 17 residues long. The CDR3 nucleotides read TGCGCCAGCCGTGCAGGGGCAGGACTTGCAACTAATGAAAAACTGTTTTTT. The encoded protein is CASRAGAGLATNEKLFF.

This chain connects TRBV20-1 to TRBJ1-1, with D possibly TRBD1 on 6 matching bases. Germline V gene lookup returns CDR1 DFQATT and CDR2 SNEGSKA (reference sequence). With 5 bases removed from V and 1 base from J, the gap between germline ends came to 14 bases. The CDR3 is 14 amino acids. The CDR3 sequence: CSALRLGGNTEAFF. In DNA, the CDR3 is TGCAGTGCTCTTCGACTAGGGGGGAACACTGAAGCTTTCTTT.

Worth noting for this clonotype: At one end, the junction sequence differs from germline, possibly due to a read error. CDR3 region: CCARDRRGNQPQHF. In nucleotides, the CDR3 is TGCTGTGCTAGAGATCGGCGGGGAAATCAGCCCCAGCATTTT. V gene TRBV20-1 combines with J gene TRBJ1-5; the D is unclear. Germline V gene data show CDR1 as DFQATT and CDR2 as SNEGSKA (reference sequence). The CDR3 covers 14 residues.

This clonotype was counted ten times or more. This chain connects TRBV5-5 to TRBJ1-5; no definite D call. The CDR3 spans 13 residues. CDR1 is SGHKS, CDR2 YYEKEE, per germline (reference sequence). V lost 4 bases and J 3 bases, leaving 8 bases between the germline ends. The CDR3 region is CASSQIVNQPQHF. The CDR3 DNA reads as TGTGCCAGCAGCCAAATCGTCAATCAGCCCCAGCATTTT.

The sample holds many counts of this clonotype. The chain uses TRBV30 and TRBJ1-2, with D perhaps matching TRBD1 (5 bases). The V gene's germline CDR1 is GTSNPN and CDR2 SVGIG (reference sequence). V lost 2 bases to trimming and J lost 8 bases, with 15 bases between them. This CDR3 has 13 residues. CDR3: CAWSLRVPGGYTF. The CDR3 nucleotides are TGTGCCTGGAGTCTCAGGGTCCCGGGAGGCTACACCTTC.

This clonotype was picked up a small number of times. The rearrangement joins TRBV5-1 to TRBJ2-7, with D hard to call. This CDR3 has 13 residues. V lost 3 bases and J lost 1, with 8 bases in between. Germline V lookup: CDR1 SGHRS, CDR2 YFSETQ. As DNA, the CDR3 is TGCGCCAGCAGCTACGAAGGTTCCTACGAGCAGTACTTC. Protein product: CASSYEGSYEQYF.

The CDR3 DNA is TGCGCCAGCAGCATTTACGGGGGCCTCAATGAGCAGTTCTTC. It translates to CASSIYGGLNEQFF. The V gene is TRBV5-1, the J gene TRBJ2-1; the D gene could be TRBD1 or TRBD2 (6 bases each). V was trimmed by 4 bases and J by 6 bases, leaving 14 bases between them. In germline, CDR1 is SGHRS, CDR2 YFSETQ. CDR3 length: 14 amino acids.

This chain uses TRBV13 with TRBJ1-2; 7 bases are a match to TRBD1. After removal of 5 bases from V and 7 bases from J, the junction contained 7 bases not matched to a gene. This CDR3 spans 13 amino acids. CDR1 is PRHDT, CDR2 FYEKMQ, per germline (reference sequence). CDR3 nucleotide sequence: TGTGCCAGCAGCCAGTCCGGGGACAGTGGCTACACCTTC. This translates into CASSQSGDSGYTF.

The chain couples TRBV12-3 or TRBV12-4 to TRBJ1-2; D is ambiguous. The V end lost 5 bases, the J end lost 6 bases, and 13 bases lay between the germline ends. The CDR3 sequence is 13 residues long. The CDR3 loop reads CASSPQTAHGYTF. The CDR3 region has the DNA TGTGCCAGCAGTCCTCAAACTGCGCATGGCTACACCTTC.

This clonotype was detected a few times. V is TRBV12-5 and J is TRBJ2-5; the match to TRBD1 covers 8 bases. This CDR3 comprises 16 residues. J gave up 7 bases and V 4 bases, and 14 bases lay outside the gene matches. Germline V lookup: CDR1 LGHNT, CDR2 FRNRAP. Here the CDR3 reads CASGSSGTGSSGTQYF. DNA for the CDR3: TGTGCTAGTGGTTCTTCAGGGACAGGTAGCTCGGGGACCCAGTACTTC.

The chain recombines TRBV12-3 or TRBV12-4 with TRBJ2-1, with 13 bases matching TRBD2. The CDR3 loop spans 15 amino acids. After removal of 6 bases from V and 6 bases from J, the junction contained 5 bases not matched to a gene. The CDR3 here is CASSRGLAGFNEQFF. The DNA for the CDR3 is TGTGCCAGCAGCCGGGGACTAGCGGGGTTCAATGAGCAGTTCTTC.

This clonotype was found a few times. J is TRBJ2-7 and V is TRBV5-1, with D hard to call. Germline V gene lookup returns CDR1 SGHRS and CDR2 YFSETQ. V was trimmed by 4 bases and J by 0 bases, leaving 14 bases between them. The CDR3 runs to 15 residues. The CDR3 DNA follows: TGCGCCAGCAGCCCGAGACCGCCAAGCTCCTACGAGCAGTACTTC. This gives the protein CASSPRPPSSYEQYF.

This clonotype was recorded a few times. V is TRBV4-2 and J is TRBJ2-3; 7 positions match TRBD2. The CDR3 sequence is 16 residues long. V lost 1 base and J lost 5; bases outside the gene matches: 9. Germline CDR1 LGHNA, CDR2 YNFKEQ. The CDR3 coding sequence is TGTGCCAGCAGCCAAGGGGGAGGGAGGGTAGAAGATACGCAGTATTTT. Translated: CASSQGGGRVEDTQYF.

CDR3 sequence (DNA): TGTGCCAGCAGCTCTTTTGGACAGGAAGATATGAACACTGAAGCTTTCTTT. This encodes CASSSFGQEDMNTEAFF. The chain combines TRBV6-2 or TRBV6-3 with TRBJ1-1; 7 bases map to TRBD1. Germline V CDR1 and CDR2: MNHEY, SVGEGT. The CDR3 covers 17 residues. Trimming cost V 6 bases and J 0 bases; bases outside gene matches: 13.

The genes are TRBV7-9 and TRBJ2-1; D call uncertain. The CDR3 spans 13 residues. CDR1 and CDR2 (germline): SEHNR, FQNEAQ (reference sequence). Trimming stripped 1 base from V and 8 bases from J, with 9 bases between. CDR3 sequence reads: CASSLEWSHEQFF. The CDR3 DNA follows: TGTGCCAGCAGCTTAGAGTGGTCCCATGAGCAGTTCTTC.

This clonotype was seen many times. The genes are TRBV29-1 and TRBJ1-2, with no clear D. The V gene lost 8 bases and the J gene lost 7 bases, with 14 bases spanning the gap. This CDR3 spans 11 amino acids. The V gene's germline CDR1 is SQVTM and CDR2 ANQGSEA. CDR3 sequence reads: CSSLKNGGYTF. The CDR3 coding sequence is TGCAGCTCCCTCAAGAATGGTGGCTACACCTTC.

The V gene is TRBV7-2, the J gene TRBJ2-1; TRBD1 matches at 12 bases. J gave up 8 bases and V 5 bases, and 7 bases lay outside the gene matches. Germline V gene data show CDR1 as SGHTA and CDR2 as FQGNSA. CDR3 length: 15 residues. The CDR3 sequence: CASSAGTGGIYEQFF. Written as DNA, the CDR3 is TGTGCCAGCAGCGCCGGGACAGGGGGCATCTATGAGCAGTTCTTC.

This clonotype was picked up a small number of times. V gene TRBV5-5 combines with J gene TRBJ1-6, with 7 bases fitting TRBD1. J was trimmed by 7 bases and V by 6 bases; bases with no gene match: 7. The CDR3 is 14 amino acids. Germline V CDR1 and CDR2: SGHKS, YYEKEE (reference sequence). The CDR3 is CASTIDRANSPLHF. In DNA, the CDR3 is TGTGCCAGCACCATAGACAGGGCCAATTCACCCCTCCACTTT.

This clonotype was found many times. This chain joins TRBV6-5 and TRBJ2-3, with a weak D call TRBD1 (6 bases). The CDR3 has 16 amino acids. Trimming stripped 2 bases from V and 0 bases from J, with 12 bases between. CDR1 and CDR2 from the germline V gene are MNHEY and SVGAGI. This CDR3 reads CASSYGDTGSTDTQYF. Written as DNA, the CDR3 is TGTGCCAGCAGTTACGGGGACACTGGAAGCACAGATACGCAGTATTTT.

This sequence joins TRBV12-3 or TRBV12-4 and TRBJ1-4; D unresolved. Trimming cost V 6 bases and J 5 bases, with 7 bases left between them. The CDR3 is 12 amino acids. The CDR3 sequence: CASRLGNEKLFF. The CDR3 coding sequence is TGTGCCAGCAGATTGGGAAATGAAAAACTGTTTTTT.

This clonotype was recorded at least ten times. The V and J genes are TRBV7-2 and TRBJ2-5, with D unresolved. The CDR3 is 16 residues long. Per germline, CDR1 SGHTA and CDR2 FQGNSA. Trimming left V 3 bases short and J 6 bases short, with 20 bases between. CDR3 in amino acids: CASSFNRVGKAKTQYF. CDR3 nucleotides: TGTGCCAGCAGCTTTAACCGGGTGGGCAAGGCGAAGACCCAGTACTTC. Full variable domain (remainder filled in from reference TRBV7-2 and TRBJ2-5): GAGVSQSPSNKVTEKGKDVELRCDPISGHTALYWYRQSLGQGLEFLIYFQGNSAPDKSGLPSDRFSAERTGGSVSTLTIQRTQQEDSAVYLCASSFNRVGKAKTQYFGPGTRLLVL.

This chain links TRBV4-3 with TRBJ2-1; no reliable D call. V was clipped by 0 bases and J by 3 bases, with 3 bases between them. The CDR3 covers 13 residues. Germline V gene data show CDR1 as LGHNA and CDR2 as YSLEER. Written as DNA, the CDR3 is TGCGCCAGCAGCCAAGATCTCTACAATGAGCAGTTCTTC. This sequence encodes CASSQDLYNEQFF.